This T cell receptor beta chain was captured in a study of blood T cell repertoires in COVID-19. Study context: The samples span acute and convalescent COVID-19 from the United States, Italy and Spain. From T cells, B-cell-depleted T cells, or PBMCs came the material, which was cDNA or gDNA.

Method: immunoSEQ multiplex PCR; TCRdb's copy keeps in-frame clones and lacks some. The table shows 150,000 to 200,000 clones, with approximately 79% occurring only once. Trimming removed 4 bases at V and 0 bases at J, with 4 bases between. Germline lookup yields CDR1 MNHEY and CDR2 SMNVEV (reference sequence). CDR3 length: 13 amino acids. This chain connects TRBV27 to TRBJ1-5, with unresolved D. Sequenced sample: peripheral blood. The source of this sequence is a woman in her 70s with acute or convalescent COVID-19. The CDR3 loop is CASSWSSNQPQHF. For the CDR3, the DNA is TGTGCCAGCAGTTGGAGTAGCAATCAGCCCCAGCATTTT.